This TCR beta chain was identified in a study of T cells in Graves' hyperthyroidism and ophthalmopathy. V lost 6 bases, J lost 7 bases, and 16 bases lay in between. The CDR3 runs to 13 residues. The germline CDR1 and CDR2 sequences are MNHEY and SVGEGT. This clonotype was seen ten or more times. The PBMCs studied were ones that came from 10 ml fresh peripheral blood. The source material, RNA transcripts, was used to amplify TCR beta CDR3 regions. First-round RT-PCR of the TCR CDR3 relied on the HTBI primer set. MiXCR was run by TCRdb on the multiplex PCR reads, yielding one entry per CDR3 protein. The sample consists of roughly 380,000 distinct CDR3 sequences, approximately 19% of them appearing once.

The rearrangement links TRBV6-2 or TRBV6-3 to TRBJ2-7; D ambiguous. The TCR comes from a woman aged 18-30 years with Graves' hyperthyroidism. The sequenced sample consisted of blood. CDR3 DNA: TGTGCCAGCAGCGACCGGAACTTGGGGGAGCAGTACTTC. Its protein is CASSDRNLGEQYF.